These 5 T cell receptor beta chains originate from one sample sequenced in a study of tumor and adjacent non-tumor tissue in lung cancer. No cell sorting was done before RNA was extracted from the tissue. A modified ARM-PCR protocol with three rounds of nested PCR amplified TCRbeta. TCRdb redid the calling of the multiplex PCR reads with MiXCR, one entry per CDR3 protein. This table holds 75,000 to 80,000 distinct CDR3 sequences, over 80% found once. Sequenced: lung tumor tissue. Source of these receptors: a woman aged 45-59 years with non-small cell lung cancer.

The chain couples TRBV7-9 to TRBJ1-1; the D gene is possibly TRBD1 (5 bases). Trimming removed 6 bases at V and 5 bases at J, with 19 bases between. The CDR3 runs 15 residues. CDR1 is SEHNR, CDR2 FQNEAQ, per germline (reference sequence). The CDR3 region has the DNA TGTGCCAGCAGTACAACGGTGGGGCACGGGACTGAAGCTTTCTTT. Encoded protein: CASSTTVGHGTEAFF.

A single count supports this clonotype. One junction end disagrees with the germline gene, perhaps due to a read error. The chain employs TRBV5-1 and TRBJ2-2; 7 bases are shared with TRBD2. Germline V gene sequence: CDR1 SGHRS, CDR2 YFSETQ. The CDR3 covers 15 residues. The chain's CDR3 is CAGREGRANTGELFF. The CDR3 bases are TGCGCCGGCAGGGAGGGACGGGCGAACACCGGGGAGCTGTTTTTT.

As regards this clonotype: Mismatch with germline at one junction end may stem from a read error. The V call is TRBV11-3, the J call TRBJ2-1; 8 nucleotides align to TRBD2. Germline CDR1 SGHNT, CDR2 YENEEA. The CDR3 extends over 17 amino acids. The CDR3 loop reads CASSFSGTVGCYNEQFF. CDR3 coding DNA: TGTGCCAGTAGCTTTAGCGGGACGGTCGGCTGCTACAATGAGCAGTTCTTC.

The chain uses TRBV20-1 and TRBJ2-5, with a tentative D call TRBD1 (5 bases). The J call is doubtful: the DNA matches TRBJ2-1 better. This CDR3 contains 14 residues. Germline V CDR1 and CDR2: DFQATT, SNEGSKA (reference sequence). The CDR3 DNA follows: TGCAGTGCTAGAGCAGGGATTAGCTCCGAGACCCAGTTCTTC. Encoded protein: CSARAGISSETQFF.

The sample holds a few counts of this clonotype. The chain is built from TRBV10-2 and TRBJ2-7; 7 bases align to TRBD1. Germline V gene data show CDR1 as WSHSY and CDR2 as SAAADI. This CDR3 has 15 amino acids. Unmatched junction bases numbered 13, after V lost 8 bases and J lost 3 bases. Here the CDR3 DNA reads TGCGCCAGCGGGAAGACAGGGCCTAAGAGCTACGAGCAGTACTTC. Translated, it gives CASGKTGPKSYEQYF.